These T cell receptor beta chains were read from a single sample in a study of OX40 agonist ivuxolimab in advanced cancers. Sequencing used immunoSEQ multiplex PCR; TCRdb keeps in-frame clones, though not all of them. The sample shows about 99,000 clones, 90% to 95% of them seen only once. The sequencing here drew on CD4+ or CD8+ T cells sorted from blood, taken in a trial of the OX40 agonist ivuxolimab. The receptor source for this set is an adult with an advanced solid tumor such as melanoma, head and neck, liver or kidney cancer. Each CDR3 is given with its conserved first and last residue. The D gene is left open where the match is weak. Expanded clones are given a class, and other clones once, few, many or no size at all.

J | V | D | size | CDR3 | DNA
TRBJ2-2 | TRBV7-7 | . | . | CATNTGELFF | TGTGCAACCAACACCGGGGAGCTGTTTTTT
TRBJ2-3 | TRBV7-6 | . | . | CASSPLASSPTSTDTQYF | TGTGCCAGCAGCCCCCTGGCCTCTAGCCCAACTAGCACAGATACGCAGTATTTT
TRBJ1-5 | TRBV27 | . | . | CASSSMTGPNQPQHF | TGTGCCAGCAGTTCGATGACAGGACCAAATCAGCCCCAGCATTTT
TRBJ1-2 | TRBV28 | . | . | CASRQGFYGYTF | TGTGCCAGCAGGCAGGGGTTCTATGGCTACACCTTC
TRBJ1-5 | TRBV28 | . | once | CASSTHNQPQHF | TGTGCCAGCAGCACCCATAATCAGCCCCAGCATTTT
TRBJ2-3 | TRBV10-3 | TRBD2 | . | CAIRTLAGGGDTQYF | TGTGCCATCAGAACGTTAGCGGGAGGAGGTGATACGCAGTATTTT
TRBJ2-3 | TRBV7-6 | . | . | CASSLGGNTDTQYF | TGTGCCAGCAGCTTAGGCGGGAACACAGATACGCAGTATTTT
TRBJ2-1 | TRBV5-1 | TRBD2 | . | CASSPNSGGNEQFF | TGCGCCAGCAGCCCTAACAGCGGGGGCAATGAGCAGTTCTTC
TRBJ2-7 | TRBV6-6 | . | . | CASSRDNPYEQYF | TGTGCCAGCAGTAGGGACAATCCCTACGAGCAGTACTTC
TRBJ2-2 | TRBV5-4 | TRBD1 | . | CASSLDRGGLSGELFF | TGTGCCAGCAGCTTGGACAGGGGTGGTTTAAGCGGGGAGCTGTTTTTT
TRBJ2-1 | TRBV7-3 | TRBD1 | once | CASSPGQGYYNEQFF | TGTGCCAGCAGCCCAGGACAGGGGTACTACAATGAGCAGTTCTTC
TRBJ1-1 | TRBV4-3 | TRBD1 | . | CASSHNTGVNTEAFF | TGCGCCAGCAGCCACAACACAGGGGTGAACACTGAAGCTTTCTTT
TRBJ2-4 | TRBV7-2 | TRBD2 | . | CASSLRGSGLAKNIQYF | TGTGCCAGCAGCTTAAGGGGTAGCGGGTTAGCCAAAAACATTCAGTACTTC
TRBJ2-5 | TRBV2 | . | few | CASIQQETQYF | TGTGCCAGCATCCAGCAAGAGACCCAGTACTTC
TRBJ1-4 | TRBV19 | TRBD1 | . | CASSISLGQFKKLFF | TGTGCCAGTAGTATATCCCTGGGACAGTTTAAAAAACTGTTTTTT
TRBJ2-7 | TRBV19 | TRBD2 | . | CASSQTSGGRYEQYF | TGTGCCAGTAGCCAGACTAGCGGAGGACGTTACGAGCAGTACTTC
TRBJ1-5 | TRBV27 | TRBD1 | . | CASKRTGGGQPQHF | TGTGCCAGCAAACGGACAGGGGGCGGACAGCCCCAGCATTTT
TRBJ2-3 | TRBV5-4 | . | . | CASGTSDTQYF | TGTGCCAGCGGAACTTCAGATACGCAGTATTTT
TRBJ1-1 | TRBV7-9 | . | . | CATKPGIIVPDTEAFF | TGTGCCACCAAGCCGGGGATCATAGTTCCCGACACTGAAGCTTTCTTT
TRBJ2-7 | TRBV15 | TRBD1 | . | CATSRGDRGYEQYF | TGTGCCACCAGCAGAGGGGACAGGGGCTACGAGCAGTACTTC
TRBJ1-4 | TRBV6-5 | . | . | CASSAGSTNEKLFF | TGTGCCAGCAGTGCTGGGTCAACTAATGAAAAACTGTTTTTT
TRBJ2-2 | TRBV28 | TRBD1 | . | CASRTGTVSGELFF | TGTGCCAGCAGGACCGGGACAGTATCCGGGGAGCTGTTTTTT
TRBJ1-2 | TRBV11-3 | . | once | CASSPHDGRPFLFYGYTF | TGTGCCAGCAGCCCCCACGACGGCAGACCATTTCTATTCTATGGCTACACCTTC
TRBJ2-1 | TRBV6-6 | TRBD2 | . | CASSYPGLAGNNEQFF | TGTGCCAGCAGTTACCCGGGACTAGCGGGAAACAATGAGCAGTTCTTC
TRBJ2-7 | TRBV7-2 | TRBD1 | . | CASSKDRATEQYF | TGTGCCAGCAGCAAGGACAGGGCTACCGAGCAGTACTTC
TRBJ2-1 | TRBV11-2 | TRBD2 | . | CASSLTSGSSNEQFF | TGTGCCAGCAGCTTAACTAGCGGGAGTTCTAATGAGCAGTTCTTC
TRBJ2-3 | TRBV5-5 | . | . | CASSLGGSTDTQYF | TGTGCCAGCAGCTTGGGCGGAAGCACAGATACGCAGTATTTT
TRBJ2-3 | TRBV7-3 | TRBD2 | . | CASSLLAGLSTDTQYF | TGTGCCAGCAGCTTACTAGCGGGCCTAAGCACAGATACGCAGTATTTT
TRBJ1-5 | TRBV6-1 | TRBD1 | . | CASDGGQGGQPQHF | TGTGCCAGCGATGGGGGACAGGGAGGTCAGCCCCAGCATTTT
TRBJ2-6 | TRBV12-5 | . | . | CASGAEGANVLTF | TGTGCTAGTGGTGCGGAAGGGGCCAACGTCCTGACTTTC
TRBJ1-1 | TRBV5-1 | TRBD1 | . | CASSFTGGGTEAFF | TGCGCCAGCAGCTTCACAGGGGGCGGAACTGAAGCTTTCTTT
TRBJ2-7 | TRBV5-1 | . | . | CASSLTTGTSLSYEQYF | TGCGCCAGCAGCTTGACTACCGGGACAAGCCTCTCCTACGAGCAGTACTTC
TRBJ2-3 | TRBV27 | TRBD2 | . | CASRVRTSGSSDTQYF | TGTGCCAGCAGAGTAAGGACTAGCGGGAGTTCTGATACGCAGTATTTT
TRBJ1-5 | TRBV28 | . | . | CASSRHGQPQHF | TGTGCCAGCAGCCGTCATGGCCAGCCCCAGCATTTT
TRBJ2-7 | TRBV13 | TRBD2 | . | CASSFFGGSGRGYEQYF | TGTGCCAGCAGCTTTTTCGGAGGCAGCGGGAGGGGGTACGAGCAGTACTTC
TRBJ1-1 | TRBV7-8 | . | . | CASSLVGEVNTEAFF | TGTGCCAGCAGCTTAGTTGGGGAAGTGAACACTGAAGCTTTCTTT
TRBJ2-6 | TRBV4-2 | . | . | CASSHFGRSSGANVLTF | TGTGCCAGCAGCCATTTCGGACGGAGCTCTGGGGCCAACGTCCTGACTTTC
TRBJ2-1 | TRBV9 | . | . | CASSVAGTTYNEQFF | TGTGCCAGCAGCGTAGCCGGGACCACGTACAATGAGCAGTTCTTC
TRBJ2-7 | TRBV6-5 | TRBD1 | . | CASKGPGQLYEQYF | TGTGCCAGCAAAGGACCGGGACAGCTCTACGAGCAGTACTTC
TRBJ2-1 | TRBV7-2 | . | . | CASSLGGGASYNEQFF | TGTGCCAGCAGCTTAGGAGGCGGGGCCTCCTACAATGAGCAGTTCTTC
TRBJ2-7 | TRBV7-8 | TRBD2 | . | CASSLLLAGGREQYF | TGTGCCAGCAGCTTACTCCTAGCGGGAGGCCGCGAGCAGTACTTC
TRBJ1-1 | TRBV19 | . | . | CASSVQGPSTEAFF | TGTGCCAGTAGTGTACAGGGCCCCAGCACTGAAGCTTTCTTT
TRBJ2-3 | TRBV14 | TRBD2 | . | CASSQVFGSGSGTDTQYF | TGTGCCAGCAGCCAAGTTTTTGGGAGCGGGAGTGGCACAGATACGCAGTATTTT
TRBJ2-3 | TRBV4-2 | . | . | CASSQLNTQYF | TGTGCCAGCAGCCAATTAAATACGCAGTATTTT
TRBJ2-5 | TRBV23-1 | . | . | CASRPNKETQYF | TGCGCCAGCCGTCCTAATAAAGAGACCCAGTACTTC
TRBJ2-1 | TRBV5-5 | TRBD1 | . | CASSLTGQVLSGEQFF | TGTGCCAGCAGCTTGACCGGACAGGTCCTTTCGGGGGAGCAGTTCTTC
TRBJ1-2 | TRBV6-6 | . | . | CASSFSSGGNNGYTF | TGTGCCAGCAGTTTCTCGTCCGGGGGCAATAATGGCTACACCTTC